A selection of T cell receptor beta chains follows, all from one sample in a study of cytomegalovirus exposure and HLA in healthy donors. Sequencing used immunoSEQ multiplex PCR; TCRdb keeps in-frame clones, though not all of them. The top ten hold 1% to 1.5% of the sample, which has about 190,000 clones, 87% seen once. Specimen: PBMCs. These receptors were obtained from a man aged 25 to 45 in good health and CMV-seronegative. CDR3s include the opening cysteine and the closing phenylalanine or tryptophan. A D gene is named only where the DNA matches it firmly. Size is stated for part of the rows, as once, few or many counts, or as a class when the clone is expanded.

>TRBV27|few|TRBJ2-7|.
CASSSIGGSYEQYF
TGTGCCAGCAGTTCCATCGGGGGCTCCTACGAGCAGTACTTC
>TRBV10-2|.|TRBJ2-5|TRBD2
CASSKAGAETQYF
TGCGCCAGCTCCAAAGCGGGGGCGGAGACCCAGTACTTC
>TRBV14|.|TRBJ2-7|TRBD1
CASSPIGQGAGEQYF
TGTGCCAGCAGCCCCATAGGACAGGGCGCTGGGGAGCAGTACTTC
>TRBV7-8|once|TRBJ2-1|.
CASSHSYLTEAGSNDEQFF
TGTGCCAGCAGCCACTCCTACTTGACGGAAGCGGGTTCCAATGATGAGCAGTTCTTC
>TRBV29-1|.|TRBJ2-7|TRBD1
CSVVASWGQGYEQYF
TGCAGCGTTGTGGCCTCTTGGGGACAGGGCTACGAGCAGTACTTC
>TRBV6-1|.|TRBJ2-1|.
CASKERPASYNEQFF
TGTGCCAGCAAAGAGAGGCCTGCTTCCTACAATGAGCAGTTCTTC
>TRBV13|.|TRBJ2-7|TRBD2
CASSSASGAYEQYF
TGTGCCAGCAGCTCGGCTAGCGGAGCCTACGAGCAGTACTTC
>TRBV5-4|.|TRBJ2-1|TRBD2
CASSLVAGVNNEQFF
TGTGCCAGCAGCTTGGTAGCGGGAGTGAACAATGAGCAGTTCTTC
>TRBV30|.|TRBJ1-5|.
CAWSGQRNQPQHF
TGTGCCTGGAGTGGACAGCGCAATCAGCCCCAGCATTTT
>TRBV18|.|TRBJ2-7|.
CASSPPGGAKNYEQYF
TGTGCCAGCTCACCTCCCGGGGGAGCGAAAAACTACGAGCAGTACTTC
>TRBV5-8|.|TRBJ2-4|.
CASGTNRVNGIQYF
TGTGCCAGCGGCACGAACAGGGTTAATGGCATTCAGTACTTC
>TRBV6-5|.|TRBJ1-2|.
CASSSREAYGYTF
TGTGCCAGCAGTTCCAGGGAGGCCTATGGCTACACCTTC
>TRBV5-8|.|TRBJ2-3|TRBD1
CASAPGGQGAGTQYF
TGTGCCAGCGCCCCAGGGGGACAGGGGGCCGGTACGCAGTATTTT
>TRBV2|.|TRBJ2-6|TRBD1
CASTLTGGLYSGANVLTF
TGTGCCAGCACCCTGACAGGGGGTTTATATTCTGGGGCCAACGTCCTGACTTTC
>TRBV18|.|TRBJ1-1|TRBD1
CASSLTGTVNTEAFF
TGTGCCAGCTCACTTACCGGGACAGTTAACACTGAAGCTTTCTTT
>TRBV15|.|TRBJ2-7|.
CATSRGGGGYEQYF
TGTGCCACCAGCAGAGGCGGGGGCGGCTACGAGCAGTACTTC
>TRBV27|.|TRBJ1-5|.
CASSLRGSNQPQHF
TGTGCCAGCAGCCTCCGGGGTAGCAATCAGCCCCAGCATTTT
>TRBV6-5|.|TRBJ1-6|TRBD1
CASRYQGATNSPLHF
TGTGCCAGCAGGTATCAGGGGGCTACCAATTCACCCCTCCACTTT
>TRBV11-2|.|TRBJ1-1|.
CASSHWTLNTEAFF
TGTGCCAGCAGCCATTGGACACTGAACACTGAAGCTTTCTTT
>TRBV7-2|.|TRBJ1-1|.
CASSKPGSLTEAFF
TGTGCCAGCAGCAAACCGGGAAGCCTCACTGAAGCTTTCTTT
>TRBV18|.|TRBJ2-1|.
CASSPKDLLAQLNEQFF
TGTGCCAGCTCACCAAAGGATCTCCTAGCCCAGTTAAATGAGCAGTTCTTC
>TRBV15|once|TRBJ1-3|TRBD1
CATSRDLGDRGPGNTIYF
TGTGCCACCAGCAGAGATCTTGGCGACAGGGGGCCTGGAAACACCATATATTTT
>TRBV28|once|TRBJ1-6|.
CASSPRDSPLHF
TGTGCCAGCAGTCCCCGGGATTCACCCCTCCACTTT
>TRBV6-1|.|TRBJ1-4|TRBD1
CASSGNTGTGYEKLFF
TGTGCCAGCAGTGGAAATACGGGGACAGGGTATGAAAAACTGTTTTTT
>TRBV18|.|TRBJ2-7|.
CASSPPRQGGSSYEQYF
TGTGCCAGCTCACCACCCCGGCAGGGGGGATCGTCCTACGAGCAGTACTTC
>TRBV4-3|.|TRBJ2-3|.
CASSQDKDSYQQYF
TGCGCCAGCAGCCAAGACAAAGACAGTTACCAGCAGTATTTT
>TRBV30|.|TRBJ1-5|.
CAWSPPYYSNQPQHF
TGTGCCTGGAGTCCCCCTTATTATAGCAATCAGCCCCAGCATTTT
>TRBV11-3|.|TRBJ2-2|TRBD2
CASSRSGRLGGELFF
TGTGCCAGCAGTCGAAGCGGGAGGCTCGGCGGGGAGCTGTTTTTT
>TRBV4-1|.|TRBJ2-5|.
CASSRGPHRTTTQYF
TGCGCCAGCAGCCGAGGACCCCACAGGACAACGACCCAGTACTTC
>TRBV5-5|.|TRBJ2-7|.
CASSAVLVGEQYF
TGTGCCAGCAGCGCGGTTCTGGTAGGCGAGCAGTACTTC
>TRBV27|.|TRBJ1-1|.
CASSLSGGALGTEAFF
TGTGCCAGCAGTTTAAGTGGTGGGGCCTTGGGCACTGAAGCTTTCTTT
>TRBV4-2|.|TRBJ1-5|TRBD1
CASSHGFDRGDQPQHF
TGTGCCAGCAGCCACGGATTCGACAGGGGCGATCAGCCCCAGCATTTT
>TRBV11-3|.|TRBJ2-1|.
CASSLEREGYNEQFF
TGTGCCAGCAGCTTAGAACGGGAAGGGTACAATGAGCAGTTCTTC
>TRBV5-1|.|TRBJ2-5|.
CASSRGTGAETQYF
TGCGCCAGCAGCCGGGGGACTGGGGCAGAGACCCAGTACTTC
>TRBV7-9|.|TRBJ2-7|TRBD1
CASSFSQWTGGNEQYF
TGTGCCAGCAGCTTCTCCCAATGGACAGGGGGGAACGAGCAGTACTTC
>TRBV28|.|TRBJ1-5|.
CAARRGGDQPQHF
TGTGCCGCCCGTAGGGGGGGGGATCAGCCCCAGCATTTT
>TRBV4-1|.|TRBJ1-2|TRBD1
CASSPPTGLYTF
TGCGCCAGCAGCCCTCCGACAGGGCTCTACACCTTC
>TRBV25-1|.|TRBJ2-4|.
CASSESGRAKNIQYF
TGTGCCAGCAGTGAATCCGGGAGAGCCAAAAACATTCAGTACTTC
>TRBV12-2|few|TRBJ2-1|.
CASRLGPSQNEQFF
TGTGCAAGTCGCTTAGGGCCTAGCCAAAATGAGCAGTTCTTC
>TRBV18|.|TRBJ1-1|.
CASSPRPENTEAFF
TGTGCCAGCTCACCACGGCCAGAGAACACTGAAGCTTTCTTT
>TRBV15|.|TRBJ2-6|.
CATSREFIAGANGLTF
TGTGCCACCAGCAGAGAATTTATTGCTGGGGCCAACGGCCTGACTTTC
>TRBV16|.|TRBJ2-1|.
CASSQYGTDNEQFF
TGTGCCAGCAGCCAATATGGTACGGACAATGAGCAGTTCTTC
>TRBV6-5|.|TRBJ2-7|TRBD1
CASSFRQGWYEQYF
TGTGCCAGCAGTTTCAGACAGGGATGGTACGAGCAGTACTTC
>TRBV19|.|TRBJ1-5|.
CASRARSDQPQHF
TGTGCCAGTAGGGCCCGTTCCGATCAGCCCCAGCATTTT
>TRBV4-2|.|TRBJ2-7|.
CASSQVAQGAYEQYF
TGTGCCAGCAGCCAGGTTGCACAGGGAGCCTACGAGCAGTACTTC
>TRBV6-1|.|TRBJ1-1|.
CASSSLEGTEAFF
TGTGCCAGCAGTTCCCTGGAGGGAACTGAAGCTTTCTTT
>TRBV28|.|TRBJ2-3|.
CASRSQRGPDTQYF
TGTGCCAGCAGGAGCCAAAGGGGCCCAGATACGCAGTATTTT
>TRBV4-2|once|TRBJ1-5|TRBD1
CASSLDRGRNQPQHF
TGTGCCAGCAGCCTAGACAGGGGACGCAATCAGCCCCAGCATTTT